A selection of T cell receptor beta chains follows, all from one sample in a study of cytomegalovirus exposure and HLA in healthy donors. Generated by immunoSEQ multiplex PCR, the TCRdb table keeps only in-frame clones and is missing some. This listing includes roughly 75,000 clones. Sequences were obtained from PBMCs. All receptors come from a man aged 40-49 years in good health and CMV-seronegative. Both conserved end residues are part of each CDR3. D genes are given only for firm matches.

TRBV13	TRBD2	TRBJ2-7	TGTGCCAGCAGCTTAGGCGTTAGCGGGAGCTGGAGATCCTACGAGCAGTACTTC	CASSLGVSGSWRSYEQYF
TRBV6-6	TRBD1	TRBJ1-2	TGTGCCAGCAGTTACGAGGTGGGGACAGGGGTTGGCTACACCTTC	CASSYEVGTGVGYTF
TRBV4-3	NA	TRBJ1-1	TGCGCCAGCAGCCAAGAAGGGAGGGGGGACACTGAAGCTTTCTTT	CASSQEGRGDTEAFF
TRBV6-6	TRBD2	TRBJ2-7	TGTGCCAGCAGTTACTCGGCGGGGGGTGCCGACGAGCAGTACTTC	CASSYSAGGADEQYF
TRBV29-1	TRBD2	TRBJ2-7	TGCAGCGTTGAGGGGGGGAGGAGGTCCCACGAGCAGTACTTC	CSVEGGRRSHEQYF
TRBV29-1	TRBD1	TRBJ2-6	TGCAGCGTTGATACAGGGGGAAGCTCTGGGGCCAACGTCCTGACTTTC	CSVDTGGSSGANVLTF
TRBV28	NA	TRBJ1-4	TGTGCCACTCAGGGGAGTTCTAATGAAAAACTGTTTTTT	CATQGSSNEKLFF
TRBV7-9	NA	TRBJ2-7	TGTGCCAGCAGCTTTGGTCTGCAAAACAACTACGAGCAGTACTTC	CASSFGLQNNYEQYF
TRBV7-2	TRBD1	TRBJ1-5	TGTGCCAGCAGCGGCGAGACAGGGGGACAGCCCCAGCATTTT	CASSGETGGQPQHF
TRBV18	NA	TRBJ2-2	TGTGCCAGCTCCCGGGACACAAACACCGGGGAGCTGTTTTTT	CASSRDTNTGELFF
TRBV6-1	NA	TRBJ1-2	TGTGCCAGCAGTGAAGTGGGGGGTGGGGGCTACACCTTC	CASSEVGGGGYTF
TRBV20-1	NA	TRBJ2-7	TGCAGCCCCGTTAGTTTCTCCGAGCAGTACTTC	CSPVSFSEQYF
TRBV30	NA	TRBJ2-2	TGTGCCTGGAGTGTAGGGGTAACGAACACCGGGGAGCTGTTTTTT	CAWSVGVTNTGELFF
TRBV30	TRBD1	TRBJ2-6	TGTGCCTGGAGGGGGGGGGACAGGGACTCTGGGGCCAACGTCCTGACTTTC	CAWRGGDRDSGANVLTF
TRBV29-1	NA	TRBJ2-4	TGCAGCGTCGGTTTAGAGGCCAAAAACATTCAGTACTTC	CSVGLEAKNIQYF
TRBV15	NA	TRBJ1-1	TGTGCCACCAGCAGAGATCATGAAGGGAGCACTGAAGCTTTCTTT	CATSRDHEGSTEAFF
TRBV30	NA	TRBJ1-1	TGTGCCTGGACCATAGGGAGGTTGACTGAAGCTTTCTTT	CAWTIGRLTEAFF
TRBV2	NA	TRBJ1-5	TGTGCCAGCCGCGACAGGATTCTAGGGGGCAATCAGCCCCAGCATTTT	CASRDRILGGNQPQHF
TRBV6-1	NA	TRBJ2-7	TGTGCCAGCACGAGAAGAGGGCTATACGAGCAGTACTTC	CASTRRGLYEQYF
TRBV7-2	TRBD2	TRBJ2-2	TGTGCCAGCAGCAAGCGGGAATCGAACACCGGGGAGCTGTTTTTT	CASSKRESNTGELFF
TRBV10-2	NA	TRBJ2-7	TGCGCCAGCAGTGACTCTTCTTACGAGCAGTACTTC	CASSDSSYEQYF
TRBV7-2	TRBD1	TRBJ1-5	TGTGCCAGCAGCTTTTTCAGGGGGGCGAATAGCAATCAGCCCCAGCATTTT	CASSFFRGANSNQPQHF
TRBV5-5	TRBD1	TRBJ1-2	TGTGCCAGCAGCTTAAATTCCGGGACAGGCCGAGGAAACTATGGCTACACCTTC	CASSLNSGTGRGNYGYTF
TRBV5-6	TRBD1	TRBJ1-1	TGTGCCAGCAGCGCTCCGGACAGGGGGCACACTGAAGCTTTCTTT	CASSAPDRGHTEAFF
TRBV15	NA	TRBJ2-7	TGTGCCACCAGCAGAGATCCTAACAGCAACTACGAGCAGTACTTC	CATSRDPNSNYEQYF
TRBV19	TRBD1	TRBJ1-5	TGTGCCAGTAGTCCTATTGGGGACAGGGGATTCAATCAGCCCCAGCATTTT	CASSPIGDRGFNQPQHF
TRBV5-1	NA	TRBJ2-1	TGCGCCAGCAGCCCCTCCGGGGACTACAATGAGCAGTTCTTC	CASSPSGDYNEQFF
TRBV6-4	NA	TRBJ1-1	TGTGCCAGCAGTGCAGCAGGGCAAACTGAAGCTTTCTTT	CASSAAGQTEAFF
TRBV5-1	TRBD1	TRBJ2-7	TGCGCCAGCGAAGGACAGGCCTACGAGCAGTACTTC	CASEGQAYEQYF
TRBV6-4	TRBD1	TRBJ1-2	TGTGCCAGCAGTGACCAGGGGGCTAGTCTCTACACCTTC	CASSDQGASLYTF
TRBV6-5	TRBD1	TRBJ1-2	TGTGCCAGCAAACGGACAGGGGGCTATGGCTACACCTTC	CASKRTGGYGYTF
TRBV2	TRBD1	TRBJ1-1	TGTGCCAGCAGACACCGGGACAGGGGGCGCGAGGGGACTGAAGCTTTCTTT	CASRHRDRGREGTEAFF
TRBV19	TRBD2	TRBJ2-7	TGTGCCAGTAGTCGGACTAGCGGGGGGGCCTACGAGCAGTACTTC	CASSRTSGGAYEQYF
TRBV19	NA	TRBJ1-4	TGTGCCAGTAGTATATTTGGATTTTGGAGAACTAATGAAAAACTGTTTTTT	CASSIFGFWRTNEKLFF
TRBV7-8	TRBD1	TRBJ1-2	TGTGCCAGCAGCCGACGACAGGGGTCTGACGGCTACACCTTC	CASSRRQGSDGYTF
TRBV5-1	TRBD1	TRBJ2-7	TGCGCCAGCAGCTTGACAGGACAGGGACCCTACGAGCAGTACTTC	CASSLTGQGPYEQYF
TRBV30	TRBD2	TRBJ2-1	TGTGCCTGGAGTGAAGGATCTAGCGGGACCTACAATGAGCAGTTCTTC	CAWSEGSSGTYNEQFF
TRBV4-3	NA	TRBJ2-1	TGCGCCAGCAGCCAAGTTTACAGGCTGGAGAAGAACAATGAGCAGTTCTTC	CASSQVYRLEKNNEQFF
TRBV6-4	TRBD2	TRBJ2-3	TGTGCCAGCAGTGACTCAGCGGGAGGGCCAGATACGCAGTATTTT	CASSDSAGGPDTQYF
TRBV18	NA	TRBJ2-6	TGTGCCAGCTCACCAAAAGTCCAGATCTCTGGGGCCAACGTCCTGACTTTC	CASSPKVQISGANVLTF
TRBV7-8	TRBD1	TRBJ2-7	TGTGCCAGCAGCTTAGCAATAACAGGGGTGTCCTACGAGCAGTACTTC	CASSLAITGVSYEQYF
TRBV5-1	NA	TRBJ1-2	TGCGCCAGCAGCCCCGGTGGGGCCTACTATGGCTACACCTTC	CASSPGGAYYGYTF